This T cell receptor (beta chain) was captured by sequencing in a study of blood T cell repertoires in COVID-19. Study overall: Samples came from the United States, Italy and Spain, spanning acute and convalescent COVID-19. The analysed material was cDNA or gDNA that came from T cells, B-cell-depleted T cells, or PBMCs.

In the original workflow: Amplification with reference gene primers provided the estimates of nucleated cell counts. Repertoires were generated with immunoSEQ multiplex PCR, while TCRdb's copy carries only in-frame clones and drops some. That table gives V, J and clone size, and the DNA gave D and trimming. The sample lists about 360,000 clones; about 87% were seen once. V trimming: 0 bases; J trimming: 5 bases; junction bases outside the gene matches: 8. The CDR3 sequence is 17 residues long. Germline lookup yields CDR1 SGDLS and CDR2 YYNGEE. The TCR originated in a human donor in a cohort sampled during active COVID-19. Sequencing used peripheral blood. V usage is TRBV9 and J usage is TRBJ2-3; 11 positions match TRBD2. In DNA, the CDR3 is TGTGCCAGCAGCGTAGCTATTACTAGCGGGAGAGGAGATACGCAGTATTTT. Translated, it gives CASSVAITSGRGDTQYF. Drawing the rest from reference TRBV9 and TRBJ2-3, the complete variable domain is DSGVTQTPKHLITATGQRVTLRCSPRSGDLSVYWYQQSLDQGLQFLIQYYNGEERAKGNILERFSAQQFPDLHSELNLSSLELGDSALYFCASSVAITSGRGDTQYFGPGTRLTVL.